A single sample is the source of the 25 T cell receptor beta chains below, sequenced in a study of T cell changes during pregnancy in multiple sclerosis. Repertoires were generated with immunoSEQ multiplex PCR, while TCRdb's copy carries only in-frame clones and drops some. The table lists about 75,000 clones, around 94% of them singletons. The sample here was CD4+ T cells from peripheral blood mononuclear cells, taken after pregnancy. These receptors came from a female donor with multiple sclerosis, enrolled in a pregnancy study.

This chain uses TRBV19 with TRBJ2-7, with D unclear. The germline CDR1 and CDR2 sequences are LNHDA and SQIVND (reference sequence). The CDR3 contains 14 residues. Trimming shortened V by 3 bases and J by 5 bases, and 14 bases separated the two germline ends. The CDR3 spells CASSMTPLGHEQYF. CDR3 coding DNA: TGTGCCAGTAGTATGACGCCCTTGGGCCACGAGCAGTACTTC.

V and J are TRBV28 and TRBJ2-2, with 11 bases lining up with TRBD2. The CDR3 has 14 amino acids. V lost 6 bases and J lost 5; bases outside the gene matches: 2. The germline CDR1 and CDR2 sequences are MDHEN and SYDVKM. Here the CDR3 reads CASRLAGGTGELFF. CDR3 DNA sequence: TGTGCCAGCAGGCTAGCGGGAGGTACCGGGGAGCTGTTTTTT.

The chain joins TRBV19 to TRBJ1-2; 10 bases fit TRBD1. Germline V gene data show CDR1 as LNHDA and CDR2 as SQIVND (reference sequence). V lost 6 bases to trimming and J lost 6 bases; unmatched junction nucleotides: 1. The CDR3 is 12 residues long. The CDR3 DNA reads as TGTGCCAGTAGGGGGACAGGGGATGGCTACACCTTC. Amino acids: CASRGTGDGYTF.

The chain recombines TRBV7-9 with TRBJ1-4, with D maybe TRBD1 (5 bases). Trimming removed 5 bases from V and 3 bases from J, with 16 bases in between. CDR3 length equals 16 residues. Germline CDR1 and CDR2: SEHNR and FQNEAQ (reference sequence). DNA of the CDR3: TGTGCCAGCAGCGGGTCAGGGCGAGTGGCTAATGAAAAACTGTTTTTT. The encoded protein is CASSGSGRVANEKLFF. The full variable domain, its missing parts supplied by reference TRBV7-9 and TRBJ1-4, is DTGVSQNPRHKITKRGQNVTFRCDPISEHNRLYWYRQTLGQGPEFLTYFQNEAQLEKSRLLSDRFSAERPKGSFSTLEIQRTEQGDSAMYLCASSGSGRVANEKLFFGSGTQLSVL.

The CDR3 bases are TGTGCCAGCAGCCAAAGGGGGACAGGGGGCGCCGGTGAAAAACTGTTTTTT. Translating it yields CASSQRGTGGAGEKLFF. J is TRBJ1-4 and V is TRBV5-8; 12 bases are shared with TRBD1. Per the germline V gene, CDR1 is SGHTS and CDR2 is YDEGEE. Trimming at V came to 4 bases and at J to 7 bases, leaving 11 bases not matched to a gene. The CDR3 contains 17 residues.

The CDR3 reads CASSPLSNQGAGGYTF. The CDR3 DNA is TGTGCCAGCTCACCACTCTCCAACCAGGGGGCCGGTGGCTACACCTTC. The chain has TRBV18 and TRBJ1-2, with 8 bases lining up with TRBD1. V was clipped by 1 base and J by 7 bases; unmatched bases: 11. The CDR3 loop spans 16 amino acids. CDR1 is KGHSH and CDR2 is LQKENI in the germline V gene. The full variable domain, with the rest looked up from reference TRBV18 and TRBJ1-2, is NAGVMQNPRHLVRRRGQEARLRCSPMKGHSHVYWYRQLPEEGLKFMVYLQKENIIDESGMPKERFSAEFPKEGPSILRIQQVVRGDSAAYFCASSPLSNQGAGGYTFGSGTRLTVV.

This CDR3 reads CASSLEGARGADTQYF. The CDR3 DNA reads as TGTGCCAGCAGCTTAGAGGGGGCCCGGGGAGCAGATACGCAGTATTTT. This sequence joins TRBV7-2 and TRBJ2-3, with 7 bases that match TRBD1. V gave up 1 base and J gave up 4 bases; unmatched junction bases: 8. The CDR3 has 16 residues. Germline V CDR1 and CDR2: SGHTA, FQGNSA.

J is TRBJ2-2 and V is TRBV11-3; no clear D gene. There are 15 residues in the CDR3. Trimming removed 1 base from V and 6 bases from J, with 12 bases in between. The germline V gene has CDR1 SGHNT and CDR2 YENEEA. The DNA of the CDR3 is TGTGCCAGCAGCTTAGGGTCGAGGTTGGCCGGGGAGCTGTTTTTT. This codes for CASSLGSRLAGELFF.

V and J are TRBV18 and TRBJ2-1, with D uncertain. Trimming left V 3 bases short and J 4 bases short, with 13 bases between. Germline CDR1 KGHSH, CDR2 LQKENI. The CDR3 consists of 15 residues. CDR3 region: CASSPITAIYNEQFF. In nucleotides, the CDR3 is TGTGCCAGCTCACCGATAACAGCTATATACAATGAGCAGTTCTTC.

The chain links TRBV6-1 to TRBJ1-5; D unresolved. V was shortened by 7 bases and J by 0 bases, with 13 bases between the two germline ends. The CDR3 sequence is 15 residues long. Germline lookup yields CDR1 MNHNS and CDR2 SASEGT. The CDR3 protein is CASISGRPSNQPQHF. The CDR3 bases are TGTGCCAGCATTTCCGGGAGACCTAGCAATCAGCCCCAGCATTTT.

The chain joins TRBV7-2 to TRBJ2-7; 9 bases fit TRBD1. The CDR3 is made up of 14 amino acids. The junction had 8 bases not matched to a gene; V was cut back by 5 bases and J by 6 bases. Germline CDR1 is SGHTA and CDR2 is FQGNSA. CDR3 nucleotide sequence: TGTGCCAGCAGCGGCCGGGACAGGGTCCGCGAGCAGTACTTC. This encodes CASSGRDRVREQYF.

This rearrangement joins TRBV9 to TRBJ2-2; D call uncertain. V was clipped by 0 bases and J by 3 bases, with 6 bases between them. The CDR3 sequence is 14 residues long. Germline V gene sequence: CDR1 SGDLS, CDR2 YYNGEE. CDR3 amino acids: CASSVAVDTGELFF. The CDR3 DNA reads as TGTGCCAGCAGCGTAGCAGTGGACACCGGGGAGCTGTTTTTT.

Here the CDR3 reads CASGGTGWDEAFF. CDR3 bases: TGCGCCAGCGGCGGGACAGGTTGGGATGAAGCTTTCTTT. V is TRBV5-1 and J is TRBJ1-1; 8 bases map to TRBD1. This CDR3 is built from 13 residues. The J segment lost 7 bases and the V segment lost 7 bases, leaving 9 bases of the junction unmatched. In germline, CDR1 is SGHRS, CDR2 YFSETQ.

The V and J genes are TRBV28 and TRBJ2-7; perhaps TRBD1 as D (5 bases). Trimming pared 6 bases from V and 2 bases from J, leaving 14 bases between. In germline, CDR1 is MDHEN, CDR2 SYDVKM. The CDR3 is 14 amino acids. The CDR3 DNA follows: TGTGCCAGCAGGGGGCATCTTGGTCCCTACGAGCAGTACTTC. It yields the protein CASRGHLGPYEQYF.

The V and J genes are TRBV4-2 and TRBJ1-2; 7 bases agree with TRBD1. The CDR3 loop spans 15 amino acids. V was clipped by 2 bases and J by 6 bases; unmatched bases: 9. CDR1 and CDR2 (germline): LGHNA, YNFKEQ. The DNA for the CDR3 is TGTGCCAGCAGCCAACCTCCGGGACAGAGAAATGGCTACACCTTC. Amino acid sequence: CASSQPPGQRNGYTF.

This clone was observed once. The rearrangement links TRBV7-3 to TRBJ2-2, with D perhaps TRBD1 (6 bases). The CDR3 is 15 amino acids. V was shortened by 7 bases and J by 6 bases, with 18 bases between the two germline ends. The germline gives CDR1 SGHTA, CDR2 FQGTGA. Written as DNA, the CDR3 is TGTGCCAGCAACCAGGGGTCCCCGGGGTCCGGGGAGCTGTTTTTT. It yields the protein CASNQGSPGSGELFF.

CDR3: CASSPRSGGRMGETQYF. CDR3 bases: TGTGCCAGCAGCCCCCGGTCAGGCGGGAGGATGGGGGAGACCCAGTACTTC. The chain is built from TRBV9 and TRBJ2-5; TRBD2 matches at 8 bases. The V and J ends lost 4 bases and 5 bases, in that order; junction bases with no gene match: 16. In germline, CDR1 is SGDLS, CDR2 YYNGEE. The length of the CDR3 is 17 residues.

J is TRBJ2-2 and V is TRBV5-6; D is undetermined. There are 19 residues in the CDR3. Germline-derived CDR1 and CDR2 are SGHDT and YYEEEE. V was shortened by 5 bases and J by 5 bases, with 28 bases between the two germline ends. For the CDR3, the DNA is TGTGCCAGCAGAGGCTCCCCCCGGATGAGTTCGCGGCGGACCGGGGAGCTGTTTTTT. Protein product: CASRGSPRMSSRRTGELFF.

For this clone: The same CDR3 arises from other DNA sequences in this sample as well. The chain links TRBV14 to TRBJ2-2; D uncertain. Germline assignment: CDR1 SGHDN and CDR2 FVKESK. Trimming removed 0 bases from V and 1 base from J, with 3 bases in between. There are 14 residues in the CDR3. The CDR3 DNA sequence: TGTGCCAGCAGCCAAGACAGGAACACCGGGGAGCTGTTTTTT. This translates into CASSQDRNTGELFF.

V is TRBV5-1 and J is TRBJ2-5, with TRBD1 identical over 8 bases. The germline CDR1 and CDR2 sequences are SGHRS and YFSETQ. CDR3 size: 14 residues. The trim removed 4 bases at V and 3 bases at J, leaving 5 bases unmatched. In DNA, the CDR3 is TGCGCCAGCAGCCTCGGACAGGGAAAAGAGACCCAGTACTTC. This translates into CASSLGQGKETQYF.

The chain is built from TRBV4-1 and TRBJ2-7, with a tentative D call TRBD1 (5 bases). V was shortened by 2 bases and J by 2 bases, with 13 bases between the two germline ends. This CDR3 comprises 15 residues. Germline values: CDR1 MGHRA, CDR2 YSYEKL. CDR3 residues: CASSQSDSPAYEQYF. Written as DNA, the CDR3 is TGCGCCAGCAGCCAAAGTGACAGCCCGGCCTACGAGCAGTACTTC.

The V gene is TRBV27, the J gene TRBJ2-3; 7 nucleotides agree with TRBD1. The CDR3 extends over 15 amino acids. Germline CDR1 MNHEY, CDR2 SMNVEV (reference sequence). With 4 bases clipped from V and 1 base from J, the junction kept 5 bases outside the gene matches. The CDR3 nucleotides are TGTGCCAGCAGTTCCCTTGGGACAGGCACAGATACGCAGTATTTT. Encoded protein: CASSSLGTGTDTQYF.

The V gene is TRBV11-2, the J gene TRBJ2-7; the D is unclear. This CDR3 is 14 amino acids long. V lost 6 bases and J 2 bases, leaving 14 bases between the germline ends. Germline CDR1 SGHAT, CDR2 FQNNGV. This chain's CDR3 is CASSENTVTYEQYF. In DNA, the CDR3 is TGTGCCAGCAGTGAAAACACCGTTACCTACGAGCAGTACTTC.

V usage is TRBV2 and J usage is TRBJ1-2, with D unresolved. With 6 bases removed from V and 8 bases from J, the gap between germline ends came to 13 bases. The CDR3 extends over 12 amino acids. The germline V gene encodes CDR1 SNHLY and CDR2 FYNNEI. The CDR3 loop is CASRAWPGGYTF. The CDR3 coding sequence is TGTGCCAGCAGAGCATGGCCGGGAGGCTACACCTTC. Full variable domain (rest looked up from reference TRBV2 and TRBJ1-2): EPEVTQTPSHQVTQMGQEVILRCVPISNHLYFYWYRQILGQKVEFLVSFYNNEISEKSEIFDDQFSVERPDGSNFTLKIRSTKLEDSAMYFCASRAWPGGYTFGSGTRLTVV.

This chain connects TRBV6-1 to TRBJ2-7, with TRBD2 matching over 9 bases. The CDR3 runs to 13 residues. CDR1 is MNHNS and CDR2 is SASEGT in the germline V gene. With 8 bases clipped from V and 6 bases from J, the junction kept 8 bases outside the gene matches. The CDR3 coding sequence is TGTGCCAGCTTGATTAGCGGGAGTCGCGAGCAGTACTTC. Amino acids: CASLISGSREQYF.